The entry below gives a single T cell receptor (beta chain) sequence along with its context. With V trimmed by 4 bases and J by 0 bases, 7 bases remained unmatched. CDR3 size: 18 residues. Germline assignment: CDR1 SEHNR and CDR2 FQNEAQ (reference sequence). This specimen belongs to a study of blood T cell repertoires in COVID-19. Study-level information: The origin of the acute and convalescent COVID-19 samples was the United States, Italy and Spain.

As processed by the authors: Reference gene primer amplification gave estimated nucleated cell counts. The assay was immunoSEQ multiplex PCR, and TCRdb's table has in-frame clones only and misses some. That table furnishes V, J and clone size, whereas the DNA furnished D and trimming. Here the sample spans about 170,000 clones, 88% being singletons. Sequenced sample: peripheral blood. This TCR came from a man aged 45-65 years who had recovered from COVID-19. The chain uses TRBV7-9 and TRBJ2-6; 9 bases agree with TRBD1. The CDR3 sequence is CASSSAGQGISGANVLTF. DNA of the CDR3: TGTGCCAGCAGCTCAGCCGGACAGGGGATCTCTGGGGCCAACGTCCTGACTTTC.